A selection of T cell receptor beta chains follows, all from one sample in a study of early T cells in non-severe SARS-CoV-2 infection. TCRdb re-derived calls from the 5' RACE reads in MiXCR, one entry per CDR3 protein. The profile shows around 64,000 distinct CDR3 sequences, approximately 10% of them singletons. Here the sequenced sample was whole blood, taken at baseline. Source of these receptors: an adult who was a healthcare worker with PCR-confirmed SARS-CoV-2 infection or an uninfected control (not recorded which). Each CDR3 is given with its conserved first and last residue. D genes are given only for firm matches. Clone sizes are given selectively: once, few, many, or a class where the clone is expanded.

TRBV5-6	TRBD2	TRBJ2-1	18	NA	CASSFILRGGLRRNEQFF	TGTGCCAGCAGCTTTATTCTGCGGGGGGGCCTTCGGCGGAATGAGCAGTTCTTC
TRBV4-3	TRBD2	TRBJ2-7	13	few	CASNSAGGYEQYF	TGCGCCAGCAACTCCGCCGGGGGGTACGAGCAGTACTTC
TRBV19	TRBD1	TRBJ2-7	15	NA	CASRRTGTERFEQYF	TGTGCCAGTAGGAGGACCGGGACAGAGCGCTTCGAGCAGTACTTC
TRBV9	NA	TRBJ2-7	13	NA	CANLDYRIGEQYF	TGTGCCAACCTCGATTACCGGATTGGCGAGCAGTACTTC
TRBV11-2	NA	TRBJ1-5	17	NA	CASMFIITVRSNQPQHF	TGTGCCAGCATGTTCATCATAACTGTCAGGAGCAATCAGCCCCAGCATTTT
TRBV5-1	NA	TRBJ2-1	14	few	CASSRGTVNNEQFF	TGCGCCAGCAGCAGAGGGACTGTCAACAATGAGCAGTTCTTC
TRBV11-2	NA	TRBJ1-2	12	NA	CASSGGAYGYTF	TGTGCCAGCAGCGGCGGTGCCTATGGCTACACCTTC
TRBV20-1	NA	TRBJ1-1	12	few	CSARGRNTEAFF	TGCAGTGCTAGAGGGAGGAACACTGAAGCTTTCTTT
TRBV29-1	TRBD1	TRBJ2-1	15	many	CSVGQPDRGYNEQFF	TGCAGCGTTGGACAACCGGACAGGGGCTACAATGAGCAGTTCTTC
TRBV12-3/TRBV12-4	NA	TRBJ2-2	12	NA	CASRINTGELFF	TGTGCCAGCAGAATAAACACCGGGGAGCTGTTTTTT
TRBV4-3	NA	TRBJ2-2	14	NA	CASKRGASTGELFF	TGCGCCAGCAAGAGGGGGGCGAGCACCGGGGAGCTGTTTTTT
TRBV3-1	TRBD1	TRBJ1-2	16	few	CASSQDRSRGQEGYTF	TGTGCCAGCAGCCAAGATCGTTCCAGGGGGCAAGAAGGCTACACCTTC
TRBV9	NA	TRBJ1-6	15	NA	CASSPLSVGNSPLHF	TGTGCCAGCAGCCCCCTAAGCGTCGGTAATTCACCCCTCCACTTT
TRBV11-2	NA	TRBJ2-1	12	NA	CASSTEDRKQFF	TGTGCCAGCAGCACCGAGGACAGAAAGCAGTTCTTC
TRBV5-1	TRBD1	TRBJ2-5	14	NA	CASSLSGQEETQYF	TGCGCCAGCAGCTTGTCGGGACAGGAAGAGACCCAGTACTTC
TRBV2	NA	TRBJ1-1	15	many	CASRDLTEMNTEAFF	TGTGCCAGCAGGGACCTGACAGAAATGAACACTGAAGCTTTCTTT
TRBV7-2	NA	TRBJ2-1	12	NA	CASSQPQGEQFF	TGTGCCAGCAGTCAACCCCAGGGGGAGCAGTTCTTC
TRBV11-2	NA	TRBJ2-7	13	NA	CATRRGHFYEQYF	TGTGCCACTAGGAGGGGGCACTTCTACGAGCAGTACTTC
TRBV2	NA	TRBJ2-7	10	medium-sized	CASSDYEQYF	TGTGCCAGCAGTGATTACGAGCAGTACTTC
TRBV14	NA	TRBJ2-3	13	few	CASSQLGTDTQYF	TGTGCCAGCAGCCAACTCGGGACAGATACGCAGTATTTT
TRBV25-1	NA	TRBJ2-7	10	few	CARGGHEQYF	TGTGCCAGAGGGGGTCACGAGCAGTACTTC
TRBV7-8	TRBD2	TRBJ2-3	15	NA	CASSPGAGGLNTQYF	TGTGCCAGCAGCCCTGGAGCGGGAGGGTTGAATACGCAGTATTTT
TRBV20-1	TRBD2	TRBJ2-3	15	NA	CSASYLAGSTDTQYF	TGCAGTGCTTCATACTTAGCGGGAAGCACAGATACGCAGTATTTT
TRBV7-2	NA	TRBJ2-3	16	few	CASSLVARSSTDTQYF	TGTGCCAGCAGCTTAGTTGCGAGATCTAGCACAGATACGCAGTATTTT
TRBV7-2	NA	TRBJ2-6	15	many	CASSPPGFGANVLTF	TGTGCCAGCAGCCCCCCAGGGTTTGGGGCCAACGTCCTGACTTTC
TRBV12-3/TRBV12-4	NA	TRBJ2-1	14	many	CASSFPFAPNEQFF	TGTGCCAGCAGCTTCCCGTTTGCACCAAATGAGCAGTTCTTC
TRBV19	NA	TRBJ2-3	11	NA	CASRRADTQYF	TGTGCCAGTAGGAGGGCAGATACGCAGTATTTT
TRBV11-2	NA	TRBJ2-7	13	many	CASSLHWDGEQYF	TGTGCCAGCAGCTTACACTGGGACGGCGAGCAGTACTTC
TRBV25-1	TRBD1	TRBJ1-2	14	NA	CASSEFGTGPGYTF	TGTGCCAGCAGTGAATTCGGGACAGGGCCGGGCTACACCTTC
TRBV20-1	TRBD2	TRBJ2-3	15	few	CSAIASGSSWDTQYF	TGCAGTGCTATCGCTAGCGGGAGTTCTTGGGATACGCAGTATTTT
TRBV3-2	NA	TRBJ2-1	15	NA	CASSPRDGQNNEQFF	TGTGCCAGCAGCCCCCGGGACGGGCAAAACAATGAGCAGTTCTTC
TRBV7-2	NA	TRBJ1-1	14	many	CASSSRGRNTEAFF	TGTGCCAGCAGCAGCAGGGGCCGGAACACTGAAGCTTTCTTT
TRBV7-3	NA	TRBJ1-1	14	many	CASSRWGGSTEAFF	TGTGCCAGCAGCCGCTGGGGAGGTTCCACTGAAGCTTTCTTT
TRBV12-3/TRBV12-4	NA	TRBJ2-4	9	many	CASSPIQYF	TGTGCCAGCAGTCCCATTCAGTACTTC
TRBV19	NA	TRBJ1-5	14	many	CASSPRGGSQPQHF	TGTGCCAGTAGCCCGAGGGGGGGGAGCCAGCCCCAGCATTTT
TRBV7-9	NA	TRBJ1-4	13	few	CAPRGPRLEKLFF	TGTGCGCCCCGGGGGCCCAGGTTAGAAAAACTGTTTTTT
TRBV7-2	NA	TRBJ1-2	13	many	CASSPMDHYGYTF	TGTGCCAGCAGCCCCATGGACCACTATGGCTACACCTTC
TRBV4-2	TRBD2	TRBJ2-7	16	many	CASSQDFLAGYYEQYF	TGTGCCAGCAGCCAAGATTTTCTAGCGGGGTACTACGAGCAGTACTTC
TRBV29-1	NA	TRBJ1-1	11	NA	CSVVSYREAFF	TGCAGCGTTGTTTCGTATCGGGAAGCTTTCTTT
TRBV7-2	NA	TRBJ2-5	14	few	CASSATRGGETQYF	TGTGCCAGCAGCGCCACCCGGGGAGGAGAGACCCAGTACTTC